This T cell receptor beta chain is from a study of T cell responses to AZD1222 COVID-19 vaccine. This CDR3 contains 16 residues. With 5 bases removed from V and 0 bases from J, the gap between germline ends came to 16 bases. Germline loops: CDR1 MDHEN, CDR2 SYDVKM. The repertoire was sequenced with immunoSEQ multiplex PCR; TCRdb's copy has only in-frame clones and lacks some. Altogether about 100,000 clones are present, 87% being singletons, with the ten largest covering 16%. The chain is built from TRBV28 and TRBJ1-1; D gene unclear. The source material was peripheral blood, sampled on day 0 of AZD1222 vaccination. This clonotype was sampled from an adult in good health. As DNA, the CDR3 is TGTGCCAGCAGTCTTACGGGCCCTTATATGAACACTGAAGCTTTCTTT. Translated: CASSLTGPYMNTEAFF.